This T cell receptor (beta chain) appears in the sequencing data of a study of prognosis after radiotherapy for stage I lung cancer. Study context: All of the patients with non-small cell lung cancer, including several who had refused surgery, were considered to be medically inoperable. It was SBRT that served as radiotherapy, in 3 to 5 fractions with a biologically effective dose of at least 100 Gy. Patient ages ran from about 53 to 95, with a median of 74.5 years, and the group had about a dozen men and a handful of women.

Comments on this clonotype: The antigen is unknown.

Genomic DNA was the source, and TCR beta CDR3 was amplified from it by two-round multiplex PCR. First-round PCR employed TRBV- and TRBJ-specific primers for each gene. TCRdb re-analysed the multiplex PCR reads in MiXCR, keeping a single row per CDR3 protein. Of about 16,000 distinct CDR3 sequences detected, approximately 45% appear once; the ten largest clones hold about 45%. The CDR3 extends over 12 amino acids. Germline values: CDR1 SGHTA, CDR2 FQGNSA. Trimming pared 8 bases from V and 0 bases from J, leaving 5 bases between. Study-level results: The study found that unique TCR clone counts fell after stereotactic body radiation therapy, median approximately 9,600 versus 7,200.

This sequence was found in a donor at least 50 years old with non-small cell lung cancer. The sequencing used PBMCs, collected before or after stereotactic body radiation therapy (not recorded which). The chain couples TRBV7-2 to TRBJ1-5; D gene ambiguous. The CDR3 DNA follows: TGTGCCAGCCGTTATAGCAATCAGCCCCAGCATTTT. Amino acids: CASRYSNQPQHF.